One sample yielded the 3 T cell receptor beta chains listed below, sequenced in a study of T cell repertoires in cytomegalovirus infection. Via MiXCR, TCRdb re-called the reads, giving one row per CDR3 protein. The repertoire holds about 260,000 distinct CDR3 sequences, with about an eighth as singletons. The sequenced sample consisted of PBMCs. The receptor source for this set is a human donor in good health (CMV status not recorded). Some clones in this sample may be carry-over from other donors' samples.

Note on this clonotype: A much larger clone is a single base away; this may be a read error. This is likely a read error, given that the CDR3 carries no conserved phenylalanine or tryptophan at its end. The CDR3 is CASSWEEGMNTEAFS. CDR3 coding DNA: TGTGCCAGCAGCTGGGAGGAGGGAATGAACACTGAAGCTTTCTCT. V gene TRBV7-1 combines with J gene TRBJ1-1; D call uncertain. Being an ORF, TRBV7-1 has a function that is uncertain. The length of the CDR3 is 15 residues. The ends were cut back, 4 bases at V and 0 bases at J, with 12 bases in the middle.

This clonotype was found many times. The chain combines TRBV7-9 with TRBJ1-5; no firm D call. The CDR3 extends over 13 amino acids. The germline V and J ends were trimmed by 5 bases and 4 bases, with 9 bases remaining between them. Germline V gives CDR1 SEHNR, CDR2 FQNEAQ (reference sequence). In DNA, the CDR3 is TGTGCCAGCAGCCTGCACGGGAATCAGCCCCAGCATTTT. This sequence encodes CASSLHGNQPQHF.

This clonotype was seen only a few times. The chain is built from TRBV2 and TRBJ2-7, with D perhaps matching TRBD1 (6 bases). The CDR3 has 13 residues. Germline lookup yields CDR1 SNHLY and CDR2 FYNNEI. Trimming took 6 bases from V and 2 from J, leaving 11 bases between them. The CDR3 region is CASSRDIAYEQYF. The CDR3 DNA sequence: TGTGCCAGCAGCCGGGACATTGCCTACGAGCAGTACTTC.